The 12 T cell receptor beta chains given below trace back to one sample, sequenced in a study of blood T cell repertoires in COVID-19. Measured with immunoSEQ multiplex PCR; TCRdb has only the in-frame clones, and not every one. The data show a few hundred thousand clones, around 88% seen once. Sequencing used peripheral blood. These receptors all stem from a woman aged 70-85 years with COVID-19, enrolled during active disease.

The chain couples TRBV7-9 to TRBJ2-5; D remains unclear. Per germline, CDR1 SEHNR and CDR2 FQNEAQ (reference sequence). The CDR3 runs to 11 residues. V dropped 3 bases and J dropped 5 bases, with 4 bases sitting between them. CDR3 DNA sequence: TGTGCCAGCAGCTTCCAGGAGACCCAGTACTTC. It yields the protein CASSFQETQYF.

For this clone: This could be a read error, since a much larger clone is one nucleotide away. The CDR3 is CASGVGPGDAEKLFF. The CDR3 region has the DNA TGTGCCAGCGGCGTAGGGCCCGGGGATGCTGAAAAACTGTTTTTT. This chain joins TRBV9 and TRBJ1-4, with D unresolved. Looked up from germline, CDR1 is SGDLS and CDR2 is YYNGEE. The CDR3 sequence is 15 residues long.

V and J are TRBV6-5 and TRBJ1-4; D gene unclear. Germline-derived CDR1 and CDR2 are MNHEY and SVGAGI. V lost 6 bases and J lost 5, with 7 bases in between. This CDR3 is 12 amino acids long. CDR3 in amino acids: CASRSGNEKLFF. CDR3 DNA: TGTGCCAGCAGATCTGGCAATGAAAAACTGTTTTTT.

The chain joins TRBV6-2 or TRBV6-3 to TRBJ2-3; TRBD2 aligns across 13 bases. V shed 5 bases, J shed 2 bases, and the junction held 4 bases outside the gene matches. The CDR3 length is 16 residues. Germline CDR1 reads MNHEY; CDR2 reads SVGEGT. DNA of the CDR3: TGTGCCAGCAGTACGGGACTAGCGGGGTTCACAGATACGCAGTATTTT. Encoded protein: CASSTGLAGFTDTQYF.

The chain uses TRBV21-1 and TRBJ1-1; the table's TRBD1 call for D was not verified on the DNA. TRBV21-1 is a known pseudogene. The CDR3 runs to 16 residues. The CDR3 is CASSRQGRIADTEAFF. CDR3 DNA sequence: TGTGCCAGCAGTCGACAGGGGAGGATAGCGGACACTGAAGCTTTCTTT.

The rearrangement joins TRBV15 to TRBJ2-2; D might be TRBD1 (5 bases). The CDR3 is 14 amino acids. Germline assignment: CDR1 LNHNV and CDR2 YYDKDF (reference sequence). V was trimmed by 5 bases and J by 4 bases, leaving 11 bases between them. The CDR3, as DNA: TGTGCCACCAGCCTCGGTAGGGGCACCGGGGAGCTGTTTTTT. It yields the protein CATSLGRGTGELFF.

The chain is built from TRBV28 and TRBJ2-5; weak D call: TRBD1 (6 bases). Germline V gene data show CDR1 as MDHEN and CDR2 as SYDVKM. Trimming stripped 3 bases from V and 5 bases from J, with 22 bases between. There are 17 residues in the CDR3. This CDR3 reads CASSFRAGVSSAETQYF. In DNA, the CDR3 is TGTGCCAGCAGTTTTCGGGCAGGGGTTAGCTCAGCGGAGACCCAGTACTTC.

This chain connects TRBV2 to TRBJ2-3, with 12 bases identical to TRBD2. Trimming at V came to 8 bases and at J to 0 bases, leaving 3 bases not matched to a gene. Per the germline V gene, CDR1 is SNHLY and CDR2 is FYNNEI. The CDR3 runs 15 residues. The CDR3 DNA is TGTGCCAGCGCTAGCGGGGGGGCTAGCACAGATACGCAGTATTTT. Protein product: CASASGGASTDTQYF.

V and J are TRBV28 and TRBJ1-2, with TRBD1 matching 7 bases. V trimming: 2 bases; J trimming: 8 bases; junction bases outside the gene matches: 8. This CDR3 comprises 14 residues. CDR1 and CDR2 from the germline V gene are MDHEN and SYDVKM. The CDR3 reads CASSLRDRARGYTF. The DNA for the CDR3 is TGTGCCAGCAGTTTACGAGACAGGGCTCGGGGCTACACCTTC.

The gene calls are TRBV5-6 and TRBJ2-7, with D possibly TRBD2 on 7 matching bases. V shed 2 bases and J shed 0 bases, with 12 bases lying between them. The length of the CDR3 is 15 residues. Germline lookup yields CDR1 SGHDT and CDR2 YYEEEE. CDR3 sequence reads: CASSLRGGYSYEQYF. The CDR3 nucleotides are TGTGCCAGCAGCTTAAGGGGGGGCTACTCCTACGAGCAGTACTTC.

This clone came up a few times. This rearrangement joins TRBV29-1 to TRBJ1-1; D not resolved. From germline, CDR1 is SQVTM and CDR2 ANQGSEA. The V end lost 4 bases, the J end lost 5 bases, and 8 bases lay between the germline ends. The CDR3 totals 11 residues. The CDR3 loop is CSVAEGTEAFF. CDR3 sequence (DNA): TGCAGCGTTGCGGAGGGAACTGAAGCTTTCTTT.

The chain links TRBV5-1 to TRBJ1-2, with D perhaps TRBD1 (6 bases). Trimming took off 4 bases at V and 5 bases at J, with 18 bases between the two ends. Germline V gene lookup returns CDR1 SGHRS and CDR2 YFSETQ. There are 15 residues in the CDR3. The CDR3 coding sequence is TGCGCCAGCAGCCCCTCGGGGGGGGGCAATTATGGCTACACCTTC. Its protein is CASSPSGGGNYGYTF.